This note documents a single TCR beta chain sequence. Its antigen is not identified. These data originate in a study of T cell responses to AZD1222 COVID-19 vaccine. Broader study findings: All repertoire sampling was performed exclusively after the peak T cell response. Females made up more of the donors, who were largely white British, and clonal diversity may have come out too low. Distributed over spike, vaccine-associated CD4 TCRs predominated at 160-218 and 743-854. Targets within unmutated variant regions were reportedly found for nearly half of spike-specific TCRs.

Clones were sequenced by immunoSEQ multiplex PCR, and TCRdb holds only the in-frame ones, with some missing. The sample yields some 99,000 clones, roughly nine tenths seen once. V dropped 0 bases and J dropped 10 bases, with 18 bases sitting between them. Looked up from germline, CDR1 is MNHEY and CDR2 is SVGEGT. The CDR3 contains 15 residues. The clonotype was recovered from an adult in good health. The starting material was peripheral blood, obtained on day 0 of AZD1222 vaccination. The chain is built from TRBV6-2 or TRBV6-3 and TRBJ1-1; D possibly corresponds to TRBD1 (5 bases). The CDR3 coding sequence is TGTGCCAGCAGTTACTCGGTAGGGACCGACTTAGCAGCTTTCTTT. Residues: CASSYSVGTDLAAFF.